A single sample gave rise to the 3 T cell receptor beta chains below, sequenced in a study of radiotherapy plus CTLA-4 blockade in lung cancer. Clones were sequenced by immunoSEQ multiplex PCR, and TCRdb holds only the in-frame ones, with some missing. The sample yields more than 90,000 clones, 81% seen once. The source material was peripheral blood, sampled from a patient treated with radiotherapy plus ipilimumab. The origin of the receptors is a human donor with non-small cell lung cancer that progressed on radiotherapy plus ipilimumab. Some clones in this sample may be carry-over from other donors' samples.

The rearrangement uses TRBV5-4 and TRBJ2-5, with TRBD2 matching 14 bases. This CDR3 is built from 16 residues. CDR1 and CDR2 (germline): SGHNT, YYREEE (reference sequence). Losses at the gene ends were 5 bases for V and 5 bases for J; bases not matched to a gene: 8. The CDR3 bases are TGTGCCAGCAGGCAGACTAGCGGGGGGGTGATGGAGACCCAGTACTTC. Its translation is CASRQTSGGVMETQYF.

This rearrangement joins TRBV20-1 to TRBJ2-5; D gene uncertain. V was cut by 0 bases and J by 3 bases, with 2 bases left in between. The CDR3 spans 11 residues. Per the germline V gene, CDR1 is DFQATT and CDR2 is SNEGSKA (reference sequence). DNA for the CDR3: TGCAGTGCTAGAGATAAAGAGACCCAGTACTTC. Amino acids: CSARDKETQYF.

The CDR3 sequence: CASSLGSFSSGNTIYF. The CDR3 bases are TGTGCCAGCAGCTTAGGGTCCTTTTCCTCTGGAAACACCATATATTTT. The rearrangement links TRBV13 to TRBJ1-3; no clear D gene. The CDR3 contains 16 residues. V was shortened by 0 bases and J by 0 bases, with 9 bases between the two germline ends. Germline assignment: CDR1 PRHDT and CDR2 FYEKMQ (reference sequence).